Reported below is one T cell receptor beta chain. The data belong to a study of T cell clones after liver transplantation. The wider study: TCRbeta sequencing after a pre-transplant mixed lymphocyte reaction identified graft-donor-reactive clones, later tracked in post-transplant blood. Graft-donor-reactive sequences were compared with third-party-reactive TCRbeta sequences from pre-transplant mixed lymphocyte reactions. Without induction therapy, subjects received standard immunosuppression until 12-24 months post-transplant. Blood was drawn pre-transplant, before withdrawal, and after full or failed withdrawal.

This CDR3 region has 15 residues. The ends were cut back, 2 bases at V and 1 base at J, with 12 bases in the middle. Germline values: CDR1 MNHNS, CDR2 SASEGT. The method was immunoSEQ multiplex PCR; TCRdb's version includes in-frame clones alone and lacks a portion of them. The table includes tens of thousands of clones, around two thirds detected once. This material consisted of CD4+ T cells from blood, taken at the approximately 16-month timepoint. This chain joins TRBV6-1 and TRBJ2-7; D remains ambiguous. The TCR sequence derives from a human patient who received a liver transplant. The graft donor may account for some of the T cells. CDR3 coding DNA: TGTGCCAGCAGTGAAAGGGCGGTTAGTTCCTACGAGCAGTACTTC. Amino acids: CASSERAVSSYEQYF.